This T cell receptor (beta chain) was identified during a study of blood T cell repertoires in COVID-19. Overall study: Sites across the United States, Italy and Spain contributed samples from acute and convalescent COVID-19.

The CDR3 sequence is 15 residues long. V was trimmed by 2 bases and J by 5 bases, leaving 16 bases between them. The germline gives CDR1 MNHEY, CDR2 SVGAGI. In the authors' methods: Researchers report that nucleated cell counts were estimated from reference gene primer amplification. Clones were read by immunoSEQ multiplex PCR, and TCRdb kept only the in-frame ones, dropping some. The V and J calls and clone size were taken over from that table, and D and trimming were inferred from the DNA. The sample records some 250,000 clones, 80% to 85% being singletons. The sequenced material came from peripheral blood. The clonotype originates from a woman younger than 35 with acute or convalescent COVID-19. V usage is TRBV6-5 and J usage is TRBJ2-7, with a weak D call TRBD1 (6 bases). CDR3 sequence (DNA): TGTGCCAGCAGTTACGGGGGCAGGGGCTCGGACGAGCAGTACTTC. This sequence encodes CASSYGGRGSDEQYF.